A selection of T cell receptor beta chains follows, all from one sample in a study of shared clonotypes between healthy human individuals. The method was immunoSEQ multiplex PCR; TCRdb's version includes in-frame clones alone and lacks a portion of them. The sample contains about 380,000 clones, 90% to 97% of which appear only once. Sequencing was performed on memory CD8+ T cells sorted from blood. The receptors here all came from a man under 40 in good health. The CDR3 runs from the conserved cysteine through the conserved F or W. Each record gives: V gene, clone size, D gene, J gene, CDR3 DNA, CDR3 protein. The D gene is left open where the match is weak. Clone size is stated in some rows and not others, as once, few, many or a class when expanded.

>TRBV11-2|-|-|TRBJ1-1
TGTGCCAGCAGCTTAGACAGGGGAGCTTTCTTT
CASSLDRGAFF
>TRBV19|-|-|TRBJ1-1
TGTGCCAGTAGACAGGGAGGAGGCACTGAAGCTTTCTTT
CASRQGGGTEAFF
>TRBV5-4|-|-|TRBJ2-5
TGTGCCAGCAGCTTGGGACAGGAAGAGACCCAGTACTTC
CASSLGQEETQYF
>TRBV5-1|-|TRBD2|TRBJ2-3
TGCGCCAGCAGCTTGGGACTAGCGGGAGGGCCAGATACGCAGTATTTT
CASSLGLAGGPDTQYF
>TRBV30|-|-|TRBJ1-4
TGTGCCTGGAGTCTTTCAACTAATGAAAAACTGTTTTTT
CAWSLSTNEKLFF
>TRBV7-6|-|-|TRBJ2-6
TGTGCCAGCAGCCGGGAGCCTGGGGCCAACGTCCTGACTTTC
CASSREPGANVLTF
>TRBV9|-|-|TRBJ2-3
TGTGCCAGCAGCCCTCCCGGAGCAGGGAGGACAGATACGCAGTATTTT
CASSPPGAGRTDTQYF
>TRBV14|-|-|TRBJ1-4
TGTGCCAGCAGCCAGATAGGTTCGGCCAATGAAAAACTGTTTTTT
CASSQIGSANEKLFF
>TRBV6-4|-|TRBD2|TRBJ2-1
TGTGCCAGCAGCCGTTTCCTCACTAGCGGGGCCTCCTACAATGAGCAGTTCTTC
CASSRFLTSGASYNEQFF
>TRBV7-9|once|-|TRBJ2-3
TGTGCCAGCAGCGCCGAAGCTAGGGGAACAGATACGCAGTATTTT
CASSAEARGTDTQYF
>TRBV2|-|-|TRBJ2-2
TGTGCCAGCGGGAGGACGGTAAACACCGGGGAGCTGTTTTTT
CASGRTVNTGELFF
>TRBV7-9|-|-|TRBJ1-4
TGTGCCAGCAGCTTAACAGGGACAACTAATGAAAAACTGTTTTTT
CASSLTGTTNEKLFF
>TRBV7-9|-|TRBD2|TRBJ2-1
TGTGCCAGCGGGATCGGGGAGCGGGAGGGGTACAATGAGCAGTTCTTC
CASGIGEREGYNEQFF
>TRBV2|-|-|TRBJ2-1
TGTGGCGGGCACAGGTTTTACAATGAGCAGTTCTTC
CGGHRFYNEQFF
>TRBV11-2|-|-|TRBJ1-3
TGTGCCAGCAGCTCGTGGGGAAACACCATATATTTT
CASSSWGNTIYF
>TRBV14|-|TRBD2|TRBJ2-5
TGTGCCAGCAGCCCCGGACTAGCGGGAGTGGAGACCCAGTACTTC
CASSPGLAGVETQYF
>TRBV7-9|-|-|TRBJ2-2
TGTGCCAGCGGCCACAGGGCCGGGGAGCTGTTTTTT
CASGHRAGELFF
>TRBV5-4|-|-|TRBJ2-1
TGTGCCAGCAGCTTGTGGGGAGCCAATGAGCAGTTCTTC
CASSLWGANEQFF
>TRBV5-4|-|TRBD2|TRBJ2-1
TGTGCCAGCAGCTTGGTGCGAGTTACTAGCGGGAGGGCCTTCTACAATGAGCAGTTCTTC
CASSLVRVTSGRAFYNEQFF
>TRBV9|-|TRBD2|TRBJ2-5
TGTGCCAGCAGCGTTTTAGCGGGAGATACTGCGACCCAGTACTTC
CASSVLAGDTATQYF
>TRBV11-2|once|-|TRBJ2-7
TGTGCCAGCAGCTTAGAACGGACAGTCTACTACGAGCAGTACTTC
CASSLERTVYYEQYF
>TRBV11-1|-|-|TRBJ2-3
TGTGCCAGCAGCTCCCGCTACTCAGATACGCAGTATTTT
CASSSRYSDTQYF
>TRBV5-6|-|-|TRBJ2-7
TGTGCCAGCAGCGATTACGCCAGATACGAGCAGTACTTC
CASSDYARYEQYF
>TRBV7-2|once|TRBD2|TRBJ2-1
TGTGCCAGCAGCTTAGCCGGACTAGCGTACTACAATGAGCAGTTCTTC
CASSLAGLAYYNEQFF
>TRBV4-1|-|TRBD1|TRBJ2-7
TGCGCCAGCAGCCAAGATGGGACAGGGGGCTACGAGCAGTACTTC
CASSQDGTGGYEQYF
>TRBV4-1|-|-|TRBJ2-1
TGCGCCAGCAGCCAAGTCGGGGGTAGGAGCTCCTACAATGAGCAGTTCTTC
CASSQVGGRSSYNEQFF
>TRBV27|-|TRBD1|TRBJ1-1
TGTGCCAGCAGGCGGACAGGGGGCGTGGGGATGAACACTGAAGCTTTCTTT
CASRRTGGVGMNTEAFF
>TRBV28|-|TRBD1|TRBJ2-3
TGTGCCAGCAGTTTCCAGGGGGCAGATACGCAGTATTTT
CASSFQGADTQYF
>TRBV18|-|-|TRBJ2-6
TGTGCCAGCTCACCTCAGGGAGGTGGGGCCAACGTCCTGACTTTC
CASSPQGGGANVLTF
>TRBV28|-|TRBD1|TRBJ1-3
TGTGCCAGCAGTCTCGGGACAGGGTACTTCCTAAGGCCTGGAAACACCATATATTTT
CASSLGTGYFLRPGNTIYF
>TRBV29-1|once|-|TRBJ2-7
TGCAGCGTTAGTTCGTCGGGACGCGAGCAGTACTTC
CSVSSSGREQYF
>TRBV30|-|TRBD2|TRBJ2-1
TGTGCCTGGAGGGGACTAGCGGGAGTCTACAATGAGCAGTTCTTC
CAWRGLAGVYNEQFF
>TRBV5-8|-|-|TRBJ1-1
TGTGCCAGCAGCTTGGGGACACTTCCGAACACTGAAGCTTTCTTT
CASSLGTLPNTEAFF
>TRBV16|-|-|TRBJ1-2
TGTGCCAGCAGCCAATTGTCCCCTTCCTATGGCTACACCTTC
CASSQLSPSYGYTF
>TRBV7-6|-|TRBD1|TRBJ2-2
TGTGCCAGCAGCTGGGACAGAGATAACACCGGGGAGCTGTTTTTT
CASSWDRDNTGELFF
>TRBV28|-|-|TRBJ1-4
TGTGCCAGCAGTTTATCTCTCGACAGGCTTAATGAAAAACTGTTTTTT
CASSLSLDRLNEKLFF
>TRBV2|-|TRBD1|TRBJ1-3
TGTGCCAGCAGCGCCCCCGGGACAGGGGAAAACACCATATATTTT
CASSAPGTGENTIYF
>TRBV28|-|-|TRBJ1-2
TGTGCCAGCGCCGGTGGGGCTAACTATGGCTACACCTTC
CASAGGANYGYTF
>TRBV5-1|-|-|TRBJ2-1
TGCGCCAGCAGCTTGCGACAGAGCTCCTACAATGAGCAGTTCTTC
CASSLRQSSYNEQFF
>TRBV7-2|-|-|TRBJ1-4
TGTGCCAGCCGTCGGGGCAGGGAGGAAAAACTGTTTTTT
CASRRGREEKLFF
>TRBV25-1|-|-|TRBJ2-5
TGTGCCAGCAGTGAAGATGGTGAGACCCAGTACTTC
CASSEDGETQYF
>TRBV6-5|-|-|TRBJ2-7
TGTGCCAGCAGCCGATCCGGGACACTTCCCTACGAGCAGTACTTC
CASSRSGTLPYEQYF
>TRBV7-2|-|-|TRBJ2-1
TGTGCCAGCAGCTTAAGGCGGGTACAGCGATCCTACAATGAGCAGTTCTTC
CASSLRRVQRSYNEQFF
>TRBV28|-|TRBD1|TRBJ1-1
TGTGCCAGCAGTTTAGGGCAGGGGGCATGGAACACTGAAGCTTTCTTT
CASSLGQGAWNTEAFF
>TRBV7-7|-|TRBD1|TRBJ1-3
TGTGCTAGCAGCTTAGGGACAGGCTCCGCGGACACCATATATTTT
CASSLGTGSADTIYF
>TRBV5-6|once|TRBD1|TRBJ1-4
TGTGCCAGCAGCTATTTTACAGGGGTTGGGGCAACTAATGAAAAACTGTTTTTT
CASSYFTGVGATNEKLFF
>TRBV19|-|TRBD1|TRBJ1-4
TGTGCCAGTAGTATAAGACAGGGGATAGGAAAACTGTTTTTT
CASSIRQGIGKLFF
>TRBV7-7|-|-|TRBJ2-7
TGTGCTAGCAGCTTAACCCTAAGGACAGCCTACGAGCAGTACTTC
CASSLTLRTAYEQYF
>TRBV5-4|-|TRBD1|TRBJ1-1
TGTGCCAGCAGCTCCAGGGGGATGAACACTGAAGCTTTCTTT
CASSSRGMNTEAFF
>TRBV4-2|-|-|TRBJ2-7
TGTGCCAGCAGCCAAGCGGTTGGACTGACTGCTTGGGAGCAGTACTTC
CASSQAVGLTAWEQYF
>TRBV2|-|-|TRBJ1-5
TGTGCCAGCAGTGGGGAATACAATCAGCCCCAGCATTTT
CASSGEYNQPQHF
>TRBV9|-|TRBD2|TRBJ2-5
TGTGCCAGCAGCTTTCGGGAGGGTCGGGAGACCCAGTACTTC
CASSFREGRETQYF